Listed here are 25 T cell receptor beta chains from one sample, sequenced in a study of blood T cell repertoires in COVID-19. Produced via immunoSEQ multiplex PCR; TCRdb's table is partial and in-frame only. The sample has approximately 200,000 clones; approximately 86% are singletons. The sample comprised PBMCs or T cells enriched from blood (not recorded which). The receptors shown here come from a woman aged 30 to 39 who had been exposed to COVID-19.

The chain uses TRBV19 and TRBJ2-1; 11 nucleotides line up with TRBD2. The CDR3 has 15 amino acids. CDR1 and CDR2 from the germline V gene are LNHDA and SQIVND (reference sequence). V shed 3 bases and J 7 bases; nucleotides not matched to a gene: 5. The CDR3 reads CASSMYSGGANEQFF. The CDR3 DNA follows: TGTGCCAGTAGTATGTATAGCGGGGGGGCGAATGAGCAGTTCTTC.

The V call is TRBV27, the J call TRBJ1-5, with 7 bases lining up with TRBD1. Germline CDR1 reads MNHEY; CDR2 reads SMNVEV (reference sequence). Germline trimming cut 5 bases from V and 6 bases from J; bases unmatched to any gene: 7. This CDR3 comprises 14 residues. The DNA for the CDR3 is TGTGCCAGCAGTCCCGGGACAGTTAGTCAGCCCCAGCATTTT. This codes for CASSPGTVSQPQHF.

This chain connects TRBV6-5 to TRBJ1-1, with a tentative D call TRBD1 (5 bases). V lost 4 bases to trimming and J lost 5 bases, with 17 bases between them. The CDR3 consists of 15 residues. The germline gives CDR1 MNHEY, CDR2 SVGAGI. For the CDR3, the DNA is TGTGCCAGCAGTTCCCTGACAGTTGGTAGGACTGAAGCTTTCTTT. This gives the protein CASSSLTVGRTEAFF.

V is TRBV2 and J is TRBJ1-2; 9 positions match TRBD1. Germline V gives CDR1 SNHLY, CDR2 FYNNEI. The CDR3 loop spans 14 amino acids. The V and J ends lost 7 bases and 4 bases, in that order; junction bases with no gene match: 7. The CDR3 loop reads CASTGTGSPYGYTF. Here the CDR3 DNA reads TGTGCCAGCACAGGGACAGGGTCCCCCTATGGCTACACCTTC.

The chain employs TRBV2 and TRBJ1-2; 9 bases align to TRBD1. The CDR3 has 13 residues. V was pared by 3 bases and J by 8 bases, with 4 bases of the junction left unmatched. Germline V lookup: CDR1 SNHLY, CDR2 FYNNEI. The CDR3 nucleotides read TGTGCCAGCAGTGAGGGGACAGGGAACGGCTACACCTTC. Translating gives CASSEGTGNGYTF.

The J gene is TRBJ2-7, the V gene TRBV27; tentatively, D is TRBD1 (6 bases). V was trimmed by 5 bases and J by 3 bases, leaving 14 bases between them. The germline V gene has CDR1 MNHEY and CDR2 SMNVEV (reference sequence). This CDR3 contains 14 residues. CDR3 residues: CASSPQGFSYEQYF. CDR3 nucleotides: TGTGCCAGCAGTCCACAGGGTTTCAGCTACGAGCAGTACTTC.

The V call is TRBV30, the J call TRBJ2-5; the match to TRBD2 covers 7 bases. The CDR3 extends over 13 amino acids. In germline, CDR1 is GTSNPN, CDR2 SVGIG (reference sequence). With 2 bases clipped from V and 5 bases from J, the junction kept 5 bases outside the gene matches. CDR3 nucleotide sequence: TGTGCCTGGAGTTATGGCGGGGGTGAGACCCAGTACTTC. Its translation is CAWSYGGGETQYF.

V gene TRBV9 combines with J gene TRBJ1-4; D not resolved. The CDR3 contains 22 residues. CDR1 SGDLS and CDR2 YYNGEE come from the germline V gene. The ends were cut back, 0 bases at V and 1 base at J, with 28 bases in the middle. The CDR3 region is CASSVGTSAAGTFEGTNEKLFF. The DNA of the CDR3 is TGTGCCAGCAGCGTAGGAACTTCTGCGGCTGGAACATTTGAGGGAACTAATGAAAAACTGTTTTTT. The full variable domain, in which reference TRBV9 and TRBJ1-4 provide the parts outside the CDR3, is DSGVTQTPKHLITATGQRVTLRCSPRSGDLSVYWYQQSLDQGLQFLIQYYNGEERAKGNILERFSAQQFPDLHSELNLSSLELGDSALYFCASSVGTSAAGTFEGTNEKLFFGSGTQLSVL.

The V call is TRBV23-1, the J call TRBJ1-2; D possibly corresponds to TRBD1 (5 bases). TRBV23-1 is treated as an ORF (open reading frame) with a function not yet certain. Trimming took 6 bases from V and 4 from J, leaving 9 bases between them. The CDR3 is 12 residues long. CDR3 sequence reads: CASSPQGYGYTF. Here the CDR3 DNA reads TGCGCCAGCAGCCCCCAGGGCTATGGCTACACCTTC.

For this clone: Other DNA sequences in the sample encode the same CDR3. The J gene is TRBJ2-5, the V gene TRBV7-3; TRBD2 is a possible D gene (6 bases). Between the trimmed V and J ends, which lost 2 bases and 2 bases, there was a span of 6 bases. Per the germline V gene, CDR1 is SGHTA and CDR2 is FQGTGA. This CDR3 comprises 13 residues. In DNA, the CDR3 is TGTGCCAGCAGCTTAGGACTACAAGAGACCCAGTACTTC. As protein: CASSLGLQETQYF.

The V gene is TRBV29-1, the J gene TRBJ2-3; TRBD1 aligns across 12 bases. Germline loops: CDR1 SQVTM, CDR2 ANQGSEA. The trim removed 5 bases at V and 5 bases at J, leaving 8 bases unmatched. The CDR3 runs 15 residues. The chain's CDR3 is CSVQGGTGGVDTQYF. In DNA form, the CDR3 reads TGCAGCGTTCAAGGGGGGACAGGGGGCGTAGATACGCAGTATTTT.

J is TRBJ1-6 and V is TRBV27; D not resolved. The CDR3 consists of 15 residues. Trimming removed 3 bases from V and 2 bases from J, with 8 bases in between. Germline CDR1 is MNHEY and CDR2 is SMNVEV (reference sequence). CDR3 sequence (DNA): TGTGCCAGCAGTTTTGCCGGGGCCTATAATTCACCCCTCCACTTT. It is translated as CASSFAGAYNSPLHF.

This chain joins TRBV10-3 and TRBJ1-1; 7 bases fit TRBD1. CDR1 and CDR2 from the germline V gene are ENHRY and SYGVKD. The V and J ends lost 3 bases and 4 bases, in that order; junction bases with no gene match: 5. This CDR3 region has 14 residues. The CDR3 DNA reads as TGTGCCATCAGTGATTACCAGGGGGGCACTGAAGCTTTCTTT. Residues: CAISDYQGGTEAFF.

The chain links TRBV9 to TRBJ2-1, with 10 positions matching TRBD2. CDR3 length: 16 residues. Germline assignment: CDR1 SGDLS and CDR2 YYNGEE. The junction had 4 bases not matched to a gene; V was cut back by 4 bases and J by 0 bases. The CDR3 loop reads CASSPLAGNSYNEQFF. The CDR3 DNA follows: TGTGCCAGCAGCCCACTAGCGGGGAACTCCTACAATGAGCAGTTCTTC.

This clone occurred once. The chain joins TRBV9 to TRBJ2-2; 8 bases align to TRBD2. V dropped 4 bases and J dropped 0; count of bases not matched to a gene: 8. The germline V gene has CDR1 SGDLS and CDR2 YYNGEE. The CDR3 extends over 17 amino acids. The CDR3, as DNA: TGTGCCAGCAGCCCAAACAGCGGGGGCCCGAACACCGGGGAGCTGTTTTTT. Translated: CASSPNSGGPNTGELFF.

This sequence joins TRBV5-1 and TRBJ2-4, with 9 bases identical to TRBD1. This CDR3 has 15 amino acids. Trimming removed 2 bases from V and 9 bases from J; junction bases left unmatched: 9. Germline V CDR1 and CDR2: SGHRS, YFSETQ. This CDR3 is CASSLGDRERIIQYF. CDR3 in DNA: TGCGCCAGCAGCTTAGGGGACAGGGAAAGGATCATTCAGTACTTC. Combining the CDR3 with reference TRBV5-1 and TRBJ2-4 gives the whole variable domain KAGVTQTPRYLIKTRGQQVTLSCSPISGHRSVSWYQQTPGQGLQFLFEYFSETQRNKGNFPGRFSGRQFSNSRSEMNVSTLELGDSALYLCASSLGDRERIIQYFGAGTRLSVL.

This sequence joins TRBV3-1 (or the pseudogene TRBV3-2) and TRBJ1-2; no definite D call. Germline V CDR1 and CDR2: LGHDT, YNNKEL (reference sequence). The CDR3 has 12 residues. Between the trimmed V and J ends, which lost 4 bases and 8 bases, there was a span of 11 bases. The CDR3 nucleotides read TGTGCCAGCAGCCTCCCGCTAGGCGGCTACACCTTC. Protein: CASSLPLGGYTF.

The rearrangement joins TRBV19 to TRBJ1-2; maybe TRBD1 (5 bases). Germline CDR1 and CDR2: LNHDA and SQIVND (reference sequence). This CDR3 spans 13 amino acids. With 10 bases removed from V and 3 bases from J, the gap between germline ends came to 15 bases. This CDR3 is CATSTAPHYGYTF. The DNA of the CDR3 is TGTGCCACCTCGACAGCTCCCCACTATGGCTACACCTTC.

The chain has TRBV28 and TRBJ1-2; 11 nucleotides align to TRBD1. The CDR3 is 14 residues long. In germline, CDR1 is MDHEN, CDR2 SYDVKM. After removal of 6 bases from V and 7 bases from J, the junction contained 7 bases not matched to a gene. CDR3 bases: TGTGCCAGCAGACCATCAGGACAGGGGGCTGGCTACACCTTC. This sequence encodes CASRPSGQGAGYTF.

Notes on this clone: At one end, the junction sequence differs from germline, possibly due to a read error. The sample holds other DNA sequences that translate to the same CDR3. The chain is built from TRBV3-1 (or the pseudogene TRBV3-2) and TRBJ1-1, with 9 bases matching TRBD1. Germline V gene sequence: CDR1 LGHDT, CDR2 YNNKEL (reference sequence). This CDR3 is built from 20 residues. CDR3: CASSQGRGTGYLLWGTEAFF. CDR3 nucleotide sequence: TGTGCCAGTAGCCAAGGCCGTGGGACAGGGTATCTTCTTTGGGGCACTGAAGCTTTCTTT.

The chain recombines TRBV2 with TRBJ1-2; D call uncertain. This CDR3 has 14 amino acids. The germline gives CDR1 SNHLY, CDR2 FYNNEI. V was pared by 3 bases and J by 4 bases, with 12 bases between. The CDR3 DNA reads as TGTGCCAGCAGTGAGGCGACACCACTCTATGGCTACACCTTC. This gives the protein CASSEATPLYGYTF.

The chain is built from TRBV5-6 and TRBJ1-2, with D possibly TRBD1 on 5 matching bases. Trimming removed 2 bases at V and 5 bases at J, with 7 bases between. Germline V lookup: CDR1 SGHDT, CDR2 YYEEEE. The CDR3 spans 12 residues. CDR3 nucleotide sequence: TGTGCCAGCAGCTTCCAGGGTTATGGCTACACCTTC. Translating gives CASSFQGYGYTF.

The chain joins TRBV5-1 to TRBJ2-1; D might be TRBD2 (5 bases). CDR1 and CDR2 from the germline V gene are SGHRS and YFSETQ. CDR3 length: 12 residues. Trimming left V 5 bases short and J 6 bases short, with 9 bases between. Here the CDR3 reads CASSTSGNEQFF. The CDR3 nucleotides are TGCGCCAGCAGTACCAGCGGCAATGAGCAGTTCTTC. Full variable domain (rest looked up from reference TRBV5-1 and TRBJ2-1): KAGVTQTPRYLIKTRGQQVTLSCSPISGHRSVSWYQQTPGQGLQFLFEYFSETQRNKGNFPGRFSGRQFSNSRSEMNVSTLELGDSALYLCASSTSGNEQFFGPGTRLTVL.

This chain joins TRBV29-1 and TRBJ2-7; TRBD2 agrees at 11 bases. Trimming cost V 8 bases and J 0 bases; bases outside gene matches: 3. Per the germline V gene, CDR1 is SQVTM and CDR2 is ANQGSEA. The CDR3 has 13 residues. The CDR3 DNA is TGCAGCACTAGCGGGGGTACCTCCTACGAGCAGTACTTC. Translating gives CSTSGGTSYEQYF.

The V gene is TRBV4-2, the J gene TRBJ2-2; 11 bases fit TRBD2. CDR1 is LGHNA and CDR2 is YNFKEQ in the germline V gene. The CDR3 covers 17 residues. The J segment lost 5 bases and the V segment lost 4 bases, leaving 9 bases of the junction unmatched. CDR3 sequence: CASSRDSGGADTGELFF. The CDR3 DNA follows: TGTGCCAGCAGCCGAGATAGCGGGGGGGCTGATACCGGGGAGCTGTTTTTT.